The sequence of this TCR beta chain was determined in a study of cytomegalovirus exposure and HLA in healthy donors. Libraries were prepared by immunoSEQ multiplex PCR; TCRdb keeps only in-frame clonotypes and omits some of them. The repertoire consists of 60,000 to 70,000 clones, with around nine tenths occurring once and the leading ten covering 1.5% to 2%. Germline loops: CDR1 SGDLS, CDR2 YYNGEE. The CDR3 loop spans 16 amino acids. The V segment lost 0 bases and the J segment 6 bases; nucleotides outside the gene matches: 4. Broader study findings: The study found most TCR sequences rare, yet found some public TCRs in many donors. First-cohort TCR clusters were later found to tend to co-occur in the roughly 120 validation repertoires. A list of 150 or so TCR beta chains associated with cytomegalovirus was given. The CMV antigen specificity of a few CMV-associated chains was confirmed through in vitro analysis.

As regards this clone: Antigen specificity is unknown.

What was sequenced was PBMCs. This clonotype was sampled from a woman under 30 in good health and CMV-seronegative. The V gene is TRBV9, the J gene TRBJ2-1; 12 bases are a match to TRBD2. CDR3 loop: CASSVGLAGDPNEQFF. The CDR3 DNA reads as TGTGCCAGCAGCGTAGGACTAGCGGGAGATCCCAATGAGCAGTTCTTC. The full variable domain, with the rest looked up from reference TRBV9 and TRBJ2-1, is DSGVTQTPKHLITATGQRVTLRCSPRSGDLSVYWYQQSLDQGLQFLIQYYNGEERAKGNILERFSAQQFPDLHSELNLSSLELGDSALYFCASSVGLAGDPNEQFFGPGTRLTVL.